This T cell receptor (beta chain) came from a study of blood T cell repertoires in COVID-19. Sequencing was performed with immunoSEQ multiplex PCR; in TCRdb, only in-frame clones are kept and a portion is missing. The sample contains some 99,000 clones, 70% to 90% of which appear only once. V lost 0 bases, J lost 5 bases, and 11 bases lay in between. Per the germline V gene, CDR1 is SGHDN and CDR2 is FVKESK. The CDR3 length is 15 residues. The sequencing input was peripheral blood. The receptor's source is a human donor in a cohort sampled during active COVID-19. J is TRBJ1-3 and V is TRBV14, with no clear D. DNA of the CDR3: TGTGCCAGCAGCCAAGATCGCAACAGTCGAAACACCATATATTTT. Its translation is CASSQDRNSRNTIYF. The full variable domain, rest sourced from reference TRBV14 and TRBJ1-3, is EAGVTQFPSHSVIEKGQTVTLRCDPISGHDNLYWYRRVMGKEIKFLLHFVKESKQDESGMPNNRFLAERTGGTYSTLKVQPAELEDSGVYFCASSQDRNSRNTIYFGEGSWLTVV.